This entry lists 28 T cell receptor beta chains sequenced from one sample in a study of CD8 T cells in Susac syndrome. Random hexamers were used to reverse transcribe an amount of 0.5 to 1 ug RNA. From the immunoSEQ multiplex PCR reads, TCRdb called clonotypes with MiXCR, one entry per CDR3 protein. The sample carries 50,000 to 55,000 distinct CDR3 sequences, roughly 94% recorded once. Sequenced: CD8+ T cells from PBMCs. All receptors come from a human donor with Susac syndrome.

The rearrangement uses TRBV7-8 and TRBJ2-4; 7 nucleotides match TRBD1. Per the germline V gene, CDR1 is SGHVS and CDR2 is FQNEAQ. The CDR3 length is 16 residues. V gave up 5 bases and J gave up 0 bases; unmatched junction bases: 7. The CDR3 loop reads CASSPRQGQAKNIQYF. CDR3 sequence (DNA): TGTGCCAGCAGCCCCCGACAGGGCCAAGCCAAAAACATTCAGTACTTC.

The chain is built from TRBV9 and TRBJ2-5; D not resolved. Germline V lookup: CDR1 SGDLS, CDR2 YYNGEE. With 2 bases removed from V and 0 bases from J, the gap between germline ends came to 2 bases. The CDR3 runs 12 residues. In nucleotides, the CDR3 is TGTGCCAGCAGCGTCAACCAAGAGACCCAGTACTTC. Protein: CASSVNQETQYF.

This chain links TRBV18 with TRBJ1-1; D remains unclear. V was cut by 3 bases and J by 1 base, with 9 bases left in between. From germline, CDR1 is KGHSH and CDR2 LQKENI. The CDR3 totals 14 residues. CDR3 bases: TGTGCCAGCTCACCGAGCCGAGGGAACACTGAAGCTTTCTTT. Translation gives CASSPSRGNTEAFF.

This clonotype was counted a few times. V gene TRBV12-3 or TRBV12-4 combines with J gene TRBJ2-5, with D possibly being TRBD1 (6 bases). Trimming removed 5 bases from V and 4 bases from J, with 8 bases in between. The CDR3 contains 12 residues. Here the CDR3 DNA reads TGTGCCAGCAGTCCCAGGGGAGAGACCCAGTACTTC. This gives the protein CASSPRGETQYF.

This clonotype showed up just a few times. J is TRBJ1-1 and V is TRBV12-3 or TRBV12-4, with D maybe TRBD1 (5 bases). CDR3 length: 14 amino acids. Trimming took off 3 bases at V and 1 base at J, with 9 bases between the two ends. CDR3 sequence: CASSLIGTNTEAFF. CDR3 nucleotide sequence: TGTGCCAGCAGTTTGATCGGGACGAACACTGAAGCTTTCTTT.

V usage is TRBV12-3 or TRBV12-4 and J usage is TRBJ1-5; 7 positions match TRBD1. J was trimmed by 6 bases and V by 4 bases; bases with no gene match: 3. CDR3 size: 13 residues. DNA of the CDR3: TGTGCCAGCAGTTACAGGGGTAGTCAGCCCCAGCATTTT. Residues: CASSYRGSQPQHF.

The chain's CDR3 is CASSLGTYKGLAKNIQYF. In DNA, the CDR3 is TGCGCCAGCAGCTTGGGGACCTACAAGGGCCTAGCCAAAAACATTCAGTACTTC. V usage is TRBV5-1 and J usage is TRBJ2-4; D gene unclear. Trimming stripped 0 bases from V and 0 bases from J, with 16 bases between. The germline V gene encodes CDR1 SGHRS and CDR2 YFSETQ. The CDR3 contains 18 residues.

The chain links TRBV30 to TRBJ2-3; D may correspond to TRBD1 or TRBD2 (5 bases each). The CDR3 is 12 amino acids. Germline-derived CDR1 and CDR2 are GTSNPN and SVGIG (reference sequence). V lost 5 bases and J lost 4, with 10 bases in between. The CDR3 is CAWVVGPDTQYF. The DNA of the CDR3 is TGTGCCTGGGTTGTGGGACCAGATACGCAGTATTTT.

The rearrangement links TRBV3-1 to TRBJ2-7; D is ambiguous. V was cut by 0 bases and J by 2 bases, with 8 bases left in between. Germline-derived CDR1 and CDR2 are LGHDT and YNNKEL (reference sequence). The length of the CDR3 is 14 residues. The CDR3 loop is CASSQDAGTYEQYF. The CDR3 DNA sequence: TGTGCCAGCAGCCAAGATGCTGGAACCTACGAGCAGTACTTC.

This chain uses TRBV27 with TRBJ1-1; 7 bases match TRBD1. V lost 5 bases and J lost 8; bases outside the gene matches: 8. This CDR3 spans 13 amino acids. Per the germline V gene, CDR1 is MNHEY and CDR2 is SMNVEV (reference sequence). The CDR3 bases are TGTGCCAGCAGTCAGGCGACAGGGTCCGAAGCTTTCTTT. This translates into CASSQATGSEAFF.

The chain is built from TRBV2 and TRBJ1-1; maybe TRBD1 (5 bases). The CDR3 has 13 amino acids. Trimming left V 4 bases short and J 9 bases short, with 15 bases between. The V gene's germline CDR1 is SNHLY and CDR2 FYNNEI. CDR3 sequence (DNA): TGTGCCAGCAGTGTAGTAGGGGACCCGAAAGCTTTCTTT. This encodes CASSVVGDPKAFF.

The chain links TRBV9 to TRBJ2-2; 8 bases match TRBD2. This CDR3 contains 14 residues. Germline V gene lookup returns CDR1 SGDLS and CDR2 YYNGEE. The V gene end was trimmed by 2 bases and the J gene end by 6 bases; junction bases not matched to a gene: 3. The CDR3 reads CASSVGGGSGELFF. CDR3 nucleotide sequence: TGTGCCAGCAGCGTCGGGGGGGGGTCCGGGGAGCTGTTTTTT.

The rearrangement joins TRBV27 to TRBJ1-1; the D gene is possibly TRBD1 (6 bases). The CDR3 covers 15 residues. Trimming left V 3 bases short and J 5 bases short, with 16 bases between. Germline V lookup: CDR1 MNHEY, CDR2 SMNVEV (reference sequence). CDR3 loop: CASSFIGGSGTEAFF. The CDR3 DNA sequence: TGTGCCAGCAGTTTTATTGGGGGCTCGGGGACTGAAGCTTTCTTT.

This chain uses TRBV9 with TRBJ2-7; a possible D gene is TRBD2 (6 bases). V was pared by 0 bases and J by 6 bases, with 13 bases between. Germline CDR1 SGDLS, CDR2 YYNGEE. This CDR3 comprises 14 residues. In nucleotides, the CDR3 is TGTGCCAGCAGCGTAGCTCATGGCGGGGCCGAGCAGTACTTC. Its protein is CASSVAHGGAEQYF. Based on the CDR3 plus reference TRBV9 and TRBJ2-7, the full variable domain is DSGVTQTPKHLITATGQRVTLRCSPRSGDLSVYWYQQSLDQGLQFLIQYYNGEERAKGNILERFSAQQFPDLHSELNLSSLELGDSALYFCASSVAHGGAEQYFGPGTRLTVT.

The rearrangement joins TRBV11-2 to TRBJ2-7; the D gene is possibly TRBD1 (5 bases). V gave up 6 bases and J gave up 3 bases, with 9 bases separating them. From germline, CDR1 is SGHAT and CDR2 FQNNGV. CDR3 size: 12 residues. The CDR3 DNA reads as TGTGCCAGCAGAGGGGCCAACTACGAGCAGTACTTC. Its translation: CASRGANYEQYF.

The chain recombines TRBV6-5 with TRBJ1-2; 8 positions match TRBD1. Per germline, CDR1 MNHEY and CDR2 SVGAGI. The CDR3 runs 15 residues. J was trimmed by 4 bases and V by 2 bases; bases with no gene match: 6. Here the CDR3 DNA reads TGTGCCAGCAGTTACGGACAGGGCAATGGCTATGGCTACACCTTC. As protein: CASSYGQGNGYGYTF.

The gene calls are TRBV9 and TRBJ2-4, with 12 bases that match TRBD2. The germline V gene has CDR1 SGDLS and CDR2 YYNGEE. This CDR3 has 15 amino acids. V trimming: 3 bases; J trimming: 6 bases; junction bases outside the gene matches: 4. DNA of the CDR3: TGTGCCAGCAGCGCGACTAGCGGGGGTGGAAACATTCAGTACTTC. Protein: CASSATSGGGNIQYF.

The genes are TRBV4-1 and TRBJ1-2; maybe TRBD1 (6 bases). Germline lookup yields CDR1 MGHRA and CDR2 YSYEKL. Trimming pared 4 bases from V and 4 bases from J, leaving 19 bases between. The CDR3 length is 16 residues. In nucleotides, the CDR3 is TGCGCCAGCAGCCCCCCTGAGGGGGACCTTTCCTATGGCTACACCTTC. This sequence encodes CASSPPEGDLSYGYTF.

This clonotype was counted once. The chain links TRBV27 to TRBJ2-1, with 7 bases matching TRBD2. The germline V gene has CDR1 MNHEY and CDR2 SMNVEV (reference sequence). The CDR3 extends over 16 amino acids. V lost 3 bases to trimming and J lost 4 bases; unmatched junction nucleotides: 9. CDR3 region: CASSLEWTRVYNEQFF. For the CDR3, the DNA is TGTGCCAGCAGTTTGGAGTGGACTAGGGTTTACAATGAGCAGTTCTTC.

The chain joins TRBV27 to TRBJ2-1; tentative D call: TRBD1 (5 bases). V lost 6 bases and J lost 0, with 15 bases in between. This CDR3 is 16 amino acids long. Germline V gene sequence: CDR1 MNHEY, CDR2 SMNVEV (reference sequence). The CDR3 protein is CASRLTRVSSYNEQFF. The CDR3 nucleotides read TGTGCCAGCAGACTAACCAGGGTAAGCTCCTACAATGAGCAGTTCTTC.

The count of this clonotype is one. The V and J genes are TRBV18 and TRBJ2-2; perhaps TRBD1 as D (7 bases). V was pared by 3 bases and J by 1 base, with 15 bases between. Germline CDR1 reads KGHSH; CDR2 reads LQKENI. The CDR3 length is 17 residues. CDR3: CASSPTSRGVNTGELFF. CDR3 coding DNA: TGTGCCAGCTCACCGACGTCCAGGGGGGTGAACACCGGGGAGCTGTTTTTT.

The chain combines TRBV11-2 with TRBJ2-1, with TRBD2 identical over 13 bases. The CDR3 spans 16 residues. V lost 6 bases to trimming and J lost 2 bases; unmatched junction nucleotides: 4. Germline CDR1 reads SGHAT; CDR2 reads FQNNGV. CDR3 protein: CASSRGTSGAYNEQFF. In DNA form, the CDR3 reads TGTGCCAGCAGTAGAGGGACTAGCGGGGCCTACAATGAGCAGTTCTTC.

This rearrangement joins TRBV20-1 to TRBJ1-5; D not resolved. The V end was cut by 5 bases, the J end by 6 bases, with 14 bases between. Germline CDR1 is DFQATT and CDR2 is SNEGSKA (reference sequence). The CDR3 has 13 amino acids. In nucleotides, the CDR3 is TGCAGTGCTGGGGAGGCCAATAGTCAGCCCCAGCATTTT. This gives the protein CSAGEANSQPQHF.

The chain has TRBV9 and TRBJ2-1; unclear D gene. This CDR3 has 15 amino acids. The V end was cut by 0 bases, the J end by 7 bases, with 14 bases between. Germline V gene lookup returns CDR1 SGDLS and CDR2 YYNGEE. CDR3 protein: CASSVALTPGNEQFF. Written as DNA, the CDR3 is TGTGCCAGCAGCGTAGCGCTCACCCCTGGGAATGAGCAGTTCTTC.

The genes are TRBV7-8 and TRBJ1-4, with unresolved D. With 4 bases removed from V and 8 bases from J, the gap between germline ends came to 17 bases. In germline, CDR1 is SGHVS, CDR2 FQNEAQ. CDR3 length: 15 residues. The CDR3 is CASSSGTFEGEKLFF. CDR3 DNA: TGTGCCAGCAGCTCGGGAACTTTCGAAGGAGAAAAACTGTTTTTT. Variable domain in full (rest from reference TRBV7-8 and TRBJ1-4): GAGVSQSPRYKVAKRGQDVALRCDPISGHVSLFWYQQALGQGPEFLTYFQNEAQLDKSGLPSDRFFAERPEGSVSTLKIQRTQQEDSAVYLCASSSGTFEGEKLFFGSGTQLSVL.

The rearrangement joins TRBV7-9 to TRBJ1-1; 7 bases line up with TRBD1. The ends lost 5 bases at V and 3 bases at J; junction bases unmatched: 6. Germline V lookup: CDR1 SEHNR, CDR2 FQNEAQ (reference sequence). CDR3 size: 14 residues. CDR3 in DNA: TGTGCCAGCAGCGAAGGGGGCGGATACACTGAAGCTTTCTTT. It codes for CASSEGGGYTEAFF.

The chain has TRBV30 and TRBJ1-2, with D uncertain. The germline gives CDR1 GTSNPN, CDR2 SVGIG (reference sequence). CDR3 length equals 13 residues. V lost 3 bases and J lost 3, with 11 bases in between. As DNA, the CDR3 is TGTGCCTGGAGGATTTTGGGCTACTATGGCTACACCTTC. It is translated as CAWRILGYYGYTF.

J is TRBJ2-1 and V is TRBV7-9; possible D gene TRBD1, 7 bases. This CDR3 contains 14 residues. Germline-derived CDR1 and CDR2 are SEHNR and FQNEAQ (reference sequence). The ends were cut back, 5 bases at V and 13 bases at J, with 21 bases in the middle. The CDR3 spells CASSRGTANSFQFF. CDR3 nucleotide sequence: TGTGCCAGCAGCCGCGGGACAGCCAATTCTTTTCAGTTCTTC.